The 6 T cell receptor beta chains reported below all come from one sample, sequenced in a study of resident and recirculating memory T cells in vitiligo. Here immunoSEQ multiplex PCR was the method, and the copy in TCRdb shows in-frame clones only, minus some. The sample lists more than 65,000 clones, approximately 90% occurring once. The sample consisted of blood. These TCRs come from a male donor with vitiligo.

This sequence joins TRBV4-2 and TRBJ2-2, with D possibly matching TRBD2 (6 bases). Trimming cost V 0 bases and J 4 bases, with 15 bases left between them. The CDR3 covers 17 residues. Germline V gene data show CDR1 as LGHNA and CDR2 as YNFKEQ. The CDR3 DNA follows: TGTGCCAGCAGCCAAGATTTCGTCGGGGGAAGCACCGGGGAGCTGTTTTTT. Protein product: CASSQDFVGGSTGELFF.

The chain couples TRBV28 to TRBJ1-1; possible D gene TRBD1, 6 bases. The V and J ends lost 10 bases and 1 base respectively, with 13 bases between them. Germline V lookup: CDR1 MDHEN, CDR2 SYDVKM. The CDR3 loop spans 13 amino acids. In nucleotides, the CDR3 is TGTGCCATCACGCCGACAGGGAACACTGAAGCTTTCTTT. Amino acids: CAITPTGNTEAFF.

The CDR3 DNA follows: TGTGCCAGCAGTTACTCCGGGACAGGGGGCTCGAATGGCTACACCTTC. Translating it yields CASSYSGTGGSNGYTF. The chain combines TRBV6-5 with TRBJ1-2; the match to TRBD1 covers 12 bases. With V trimmed by 0 bases and J by 6 bases, 5 bases remained unmatched. There are 16 residues in the CDR3. CDR1 is MNHEY and CDR2 is SVGAGI in the germline V gene.

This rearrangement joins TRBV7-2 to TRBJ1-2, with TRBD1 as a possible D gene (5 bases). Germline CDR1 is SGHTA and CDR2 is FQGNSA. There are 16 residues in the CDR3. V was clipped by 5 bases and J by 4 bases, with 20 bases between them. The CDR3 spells CASSVEGLDWVYGYTF. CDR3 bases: TGTGCCAGCAGCGTGGAGGGACTGGATTGGGTCTATGGCTACACCTTC.

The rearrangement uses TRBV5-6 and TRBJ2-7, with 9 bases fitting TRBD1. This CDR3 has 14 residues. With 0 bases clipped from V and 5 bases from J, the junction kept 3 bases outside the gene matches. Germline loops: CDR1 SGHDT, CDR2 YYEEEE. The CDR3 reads CASSLGGQGNEQYF. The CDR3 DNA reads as TGTGCCAGCAGCTTGGGGGGACAGGGAAACGAGCAGTACTTC.

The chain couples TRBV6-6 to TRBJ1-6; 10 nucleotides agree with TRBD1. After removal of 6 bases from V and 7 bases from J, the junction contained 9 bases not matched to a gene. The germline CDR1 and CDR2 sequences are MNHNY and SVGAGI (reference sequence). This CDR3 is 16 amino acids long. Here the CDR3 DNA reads TGTGCCAGCAGAGCGGCCGACAGGGGGCTGAATTCACCCCTCCACTTT. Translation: CASRAADRGLNSPLHF.